This T cell receptor (beta chain) appears in the sequencing data of a study of blood T cell repertoires in COVID-19. Study overall: The United States, Italy and Spain were the sources of the acute and convalescent COVID-19 samples.

The CDR3 has 18 residues. Patients at the Seattle site were enrolled during active infection and followed longitudinally. How the authors handled the data: The assay estimated nucleated cells by amplifying reference gene primers. Some clones are missing from TCRdb's copy, which holds only in-frame ones; the method was immunoSEQ multiplex PCR. Clone size and the V and J calls come from that table; the DNA yielded D and trimming. The sample includes about 90,000 clones, more than 80% of them seen just once. The receptor's source is a man aged 45 to 65 with COVID-19, enrolled during active disease. The specimen was peripheral blood. The genes are TRBV21-1 and TRBJ2-7; the D call in the table, TRBD2, was not verified against the DNA. TRBV21-1 is flagged as a pseudogene. Here the CDR3 reads CASSGFGRRGGGHYEQYF. As DNA, the CDR3 is TGTGCCAGCAGCGGATTCGGCCGAAGAGGAGGCGGCCACTACGAGCAGTACTTC.